This is a list of T cell receptor beta chains from one sample in a study of T cell responses to AZD1222 COVID-19 vaccine. The method was immunoSEQ multiplex PCR; TCRdb's version includes in-frame clones alone and lacks a portion of them. The table lists more than 150,000 clones, about 89% of them singletons. The sequencing here drew on peripheral blood, taken 28 days after the second AZD1222 dose. The receptors stem from an adult who received the AZD1222 COVID-19 vaccine. The CDR3 runs from the conserved cysteine through the conserved F or W. A D gene is named only where the DNA matches it firmly. Clone sizes are given selectively: once, few, many, or a class where the clone is expanded.

size,J,V,D,DNA,CDR3
.,TRBJ2-1,TRBV7-3,TRBD2,TGTGCCAGCAGCTTAACCGGGACTAGCGGGAGTCGTAATGAGCAGTTCTTC,CASSLTGTSGSRNEQFF
.,TRBJ1-2,TRBV9,TRBD1,TGTGCCAGCAGCGGTAGGGACAGGGGGAACTATGGCTACACCTTC,CASSGRDRGNYGYTF
.,TRBJ1-2,TRBV7-3,.,TGTGCCAGCAGCTTACAGGGGCCGACTAACTATGGCTACACCTTC,CASSLQGPTNYGYTF
.,TRBJ1-1,TRBV7-9,.,TGTGCCAGCAGCTCTCTTGGGGGCCGAGCTTTCTTT,CASSSLGGRAFF
.,TRBJ2-1,TRBV20-1,TRBD2,TGCAGTGCTAGTACTAGCGGGCTCCACCCCCAGTTCTTC,CSASTSGLHPQFF
.,TRBJ2-2,TRBV2,.,TGTGCCAGCAGCCCTATGGGGTCAGGACTCGGCGGGGAGCTGTTTTTT,CASSPMGSGLGGELFF
.,TRBJ2-3,TRBV4-3,TRBD2,TGCGCCAGCAGCCAAGGCCTAGCGGCTAGCACAGATACGCAGTATTTT,CASSQGLAASTDTQYF
.,TRBJ2-7,TRBV2,.,TGTGCCAGTATTCTTAGAGGACAAACCTACGAGCAGTACTTC,CASILRGQTYEQYF
.,TRBJ2-7,TRBV7-9,TRBD2,TGTGCCAGCAGCCAAACGGGGGGATCCTACGAGCAGTACTTC,CASSQTGGSYEQYF
.,TRBJ1-2,TRBV18,.,TGTGCCAGCTCACCCCTGATCGGGGTTACTGGCTACACCTTC,CASSPLIGVTGYTF
.,TRBJ1-6,TRBV10-3,.,TGTGCCATCAGTGAGCTTCCAGGGCTGGTGAGGGATTCACCCCTCCACTTT,CAISELPGLVRDSPLHF
.,TRBJ1-5,TRBV6-2/TRBV6-3,TRBD1,TGTGCCAGCAGCTTGGACAGGGGGGGCCATCAGCCCCAGCATTTT,CASSLDRGGHQPQHF
.,TRBJ1-2,TRBV6-1,TRBD1,TGTGCCAGCAGTGAACGGACAGGGGGTTGGTATGGCTACACCTTC,CASSERTGGWYGYTF
.,TRBJ2-7,TRBV28,.,TGTGCCAGCAGTTTCAGGGAACTGGGCCACGAGCAGTACTTC,CASSFRELGHEQYF
.,TRBJ2-2,TRBV24-1,.,TGTGCCACCAGTGATTTGCAGGGCACCGGGGAGCTGTTTTTT,CATSDLQGTGELFF
.,TRBJ2-2,TRBV18,TRBD1,TGTGCCAGCTCGAAGGACAGGGGGCGAAACTCCGACACCGGGGAGCTGTTTTTT,CASSKDRGRNSDTGELFF
.,TRBJ2-1,TRBV6-4,TRBD2,TGTGCCAGCAGTGAACGCGGGAGGTCGGACAATGAGCAGTTCTTC,CASSERGRSDNEQFF
.,TRBJ2-1,TRBV6-5,TRBD1,TGTGCCAGCAGACCTCGGACAGGGAAACACAATGAGCAGTTCTTC,CASRPRTGKHNEQFF
.,TRBJ2-3,TRBV11-2,TRBD2,TGTGCCAGCAGCTCTGGACTAGCGGGGGGGGATACGCAGTATTTT,CASSSGLAGGDTQYF
once,TRBJ2-2,TRBV19,.,TGTGCCAGTAAAGTGGGCTGGAACACCGGGGAGCTGTTTTTT,CASKVGWNTGELFF